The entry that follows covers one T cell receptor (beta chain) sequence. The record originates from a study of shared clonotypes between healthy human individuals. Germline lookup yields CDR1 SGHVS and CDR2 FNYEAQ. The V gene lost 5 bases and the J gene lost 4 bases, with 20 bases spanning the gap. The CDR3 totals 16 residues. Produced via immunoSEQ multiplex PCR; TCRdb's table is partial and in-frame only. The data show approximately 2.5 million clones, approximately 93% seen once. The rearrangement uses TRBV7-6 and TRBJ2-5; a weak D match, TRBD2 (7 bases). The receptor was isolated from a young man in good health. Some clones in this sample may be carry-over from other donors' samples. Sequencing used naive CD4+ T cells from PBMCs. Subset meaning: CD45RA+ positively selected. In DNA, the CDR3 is TGTGCCAGCAGCCCAGGGGTCCCGGGAGGAGGAGAGACCCAGTACTTC. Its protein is CASSPGVPGGGETQYF.